This T cell receptor (beta chain) derives from a study of blood T cell repertoires in COVID-19. Germline loops: CDR1 SGHNT, CDR2 YYREEE (reference sequence). The germline V and J ends were trimmed by 7 bases and 2 bases, with 14 bases remaining between them. The CDR3 covers 14 residues. The table came from immunoSEQ multiplex PCR; TCRdb's copy has only in-frame clones and leaves some out. Among about 100,000 clones listed, around 93% were seen once. This receptor was obtained from a man aged 50 or older with acute or convalescent COVID-19. Sequenced sample: peripheral blood. The rearrangement links TRBV5-4 to TRBJ2-3; D is perhaps TRBD2 (6 bases). The DNA for the CDR3 is TGTGCCAGCCGTCTGGGGGGATACACAGATACGCAGTATTTT. Its protein product is CASRLGGYTDTQYF.